This T cell receptor beta chain came from a study of cytomegalovirus exposure and HLA in healthy donors. This CDR3 region has 14 residues. The germline V and J ends were trimmed by 4 bases and 11 bases, with 16 bases remaining between them. Germline CDR1 is SGDLS and CDR2 is YYNGEE. Primers included in the PCR were 60 Vbeta and 13 Jbeta primers. The assay was immunoSEQ multiplex PCR, and TCRdb's table has in-frame clones only and misses some. The data contain tens of thousands of clones, around 69% of them singletons. At collection, donors were nominally healthy, but unrecorded immune exposures were probable. Nobody recorded the CMV serostatus of this donor.

The rearrangement joins TRBV9 to TRBJ1-6; D might be TRBD1 (6 bases). The origin of this receptor is a human donor in good health. The sequenced sample consisted of PBMCs. CDR3 in DNA: TGTGCCAGCAGCTCGCGACAGGCTCGTACACCCCTCCACTTT. Translating gives CASSSRQARTPLHF.